One and the same sample provided the 7 T cell receptor beta chains below, sequenced in a study of identical twins. TCRdb ran MiXCR on the 5' RACE reads and lists one entry per CDR3 protein. The sample contains 420,000 or so distinct CDR3 sequences, around a sixth of which appear only once. The sequencing sample was made of naive T cells sorted from blood. The source of these receptors is a man aged 45-65 years in good health.

The genes are TRBV7-8 and TRBJ2-5; D may be TRBD2 (7 bases). Trimming removed 5 bases from V and 2 bases from J, with 18 bases in between. The CDR3 is made up of 16 amino acids. Germline-derived CDR1 and CDR2 are SGHVS and FQNEAQ. The CDR3 DNA is TGTGCCAGCAGCCCCCACTTGGGGGGGCTACAAGAGACCCAGTACTTC. Amino acids: CASSPHLGGLQETQYF.

This clonotype was observed a handful of times. V and J are TRBV6-2 or TRBV6-3 and TRBJ1-5; TRBD1 agrees at 8 bases. J lost 0 bases, V lost 4 bases, and 11 bases had no gene match. Germline values: CDR1 MNHEY, CDR2 SVGEGT. The CDR3 sequence is 18 residues long. This CDR3 is CASSWTRQGRGSNQPQHF. The CDR3 coding sequence is TGTGCCAGCAGTTGGACAAGACAGGGGAGAGGTAGCAATCAGCCCCAGCATTTT.

The chain links TRBV27 to TRBJ2-7; the match to TRBD1 covers 12 bases. This CDR3 spans 15 amino acids. V lost 6 bases and J lost 4; bases outside the gene matches: 7. Germline CDR1 is MNHEY and CDR2 is SMNVEV (reference sequence). The CDR3 DNA follows: TGTGCCAGCAGGAGAGGGACAGGGGGCATGTACGAGCAGTACTTC. It specifies CASRRGTGGMYEQYF.

The J gene is TRBJ1-5, the V gene TRBV4-1, with TRBD1 as a possible D gene (6 bases). The V end lost 0 bases, the J end lost 0 bases, and 12 bases lay between the germline ends. The CDR3 sequence is 17 residues long. Per the germline V gene, CDR1 is MGHRA and CDR2 is YSYEKL. The CDR3 coding sequence is TGCGCCAGCAGCCAAGATCGGGACACCTATAGCAATCAGCCCCAGCATTTT. Its translation: CASSQDRDTYSNQPQHF.

The chain combines TRBV7-8 with TRBJ1-2; D is unclear. CDR1 is SGHVS, CDR2 FQNEAQ, per germline. CDR3 length: 15 residues. Trimming took off 5 bases at V and 4 bases at J, with 17 bases between the two ends. As DNA, the CDR3 is TGTGCCAGCAGCCGCCCACGGGCGGGTAGCTATGGCTACACCTTC. As protein: CASSRPRAGSYGYTF.

This clonotype has just a few counts. The CDR3 loop is CASSLTVEGAEQYF. The CDR3 bases are TGTGCCAGCAGTTTAACCGTTGAGGGGGCCGAGCAGTACTTC. This rearrangement joins TRBV27 to TRBJ2-7; 7 bases line up with TRBD1. The CDR3 is 14 amino acids. With V trimmed by 2 bases and J by 6 bases, 7 bases remained unmatched. Germline CDR1 MNHEY, CDR2 SMNVEV (reference sequence).

The chain links TRBV20-1 to TRBJ2-4, with 8 bases lining up with TRBD2. This CDR3 region has 16 residues. The V gene's germline CDR1 is DFQATT and CDR2 SNEGSKA (reference sequence). Unmatched junction bases numbered 8, after V lost 3 bases and J lost 1 base. The CDR3 bases are TGCAGTGCTAGCGGGAGGGCCGGCGGGGCCAAAAACATTCAGTACTTC. Its protein is CSASGRAGGAKNIQYF.